A single sample is the source of the 4 T cell receptor beta chains below, sequenced in a study of cytomegalovirus exposure and HLA in healthy donors. Method: immunoSEQ multiplex PCR; TCRdb's copy keeps in-frame clones and lacks some. The table has approximately 65,000 clones, 80% to 95% seen once. Sequencing was carried out using PBMCs. These receptors came from a man between 18 and 29 years old in good health and CMV-seropositive.

This chain uses TRBV15 with TRBJ1-1; the D is unclear. The V gene's germline CDR1 is LNHNV and CDR2 YYDKDF (reference sequence). The germline V and J ends were trimmed by 4 bases and 4 bases, with 10 bases remaining between them. CDR3 length equals 13 residues. Written as DNA, the CDR3 is TGTGCCACCAGCACGGGGATTAGCACTGAAGCTTTCTTT. It is translated as CATSTGISTEAFF.

The chain uses TRBV10-1 and TRBJ2-1; D gene unclear. This CDR3 contains 13 residues. Trimming removed 5 bases from V and 8 bases from J, with 13 bases in between. Germline CDR1 and CDR2: WNHNN and SYGVQD (reference sequence). CDR3 bases: TGCGCCAGCAGTACCGAGTACCGCTATGAGCAGTTCTTC. Residues: CASSTEYRYEQFF.

The CDR3 DNA reads TGCAGCGGCCGAACTAGCGGGAGGGCACGGGAGACCCAGTACTTC. Its translation is CSGRTSGRARETQYF. This chain uses TRBV29-1 with TRBJ2-5; TRBD2 matches 13 bases. V gave up 7 bases and J gave up 5 bases; unmatched junction bases: 10. This CDR3 comprises 15 residues. Germline V lookup: CDR1 SQVTM, CDR2 ANQGSEA. Drawing the rest from reference TRBV29-1 and TRBJ2-5, the complete variable domain is SAVISQKPSRDICQRGTSLTIQCQVDSQVTMMFWYRQQPGQSLTLIATANQGSEATYESGFVIDKFPISRPNLTFSTLTVSNMSPEDSSIYLCSGRTSGRARETQYFGPGTRLLVL.

The rearrangement joins TRBV27 to TRBJ2-3; D perhaps matches TRBD2 (6 bases). The CDR3 covers 17 residues. The V end was cut by 5 bases, the J end by 6 bases, with 24 bases between. Germline CDR1 is MNHEY and CDR2 is SMNVEV (reference sequence). The CDR3 DNA follows: TGTGCCAGCAGTCCCAGTGCCGGGACTCAACTTGGGGATACGCAGTATTTT. It translates to CASSPSAGTQLGDTQYF.